This TCR beta chain came from a study of OX40 agonist ivuxolimab in advanced cancers. After removal of 4 bases from V and 3 bases from J, the junction contained 3 bases not matched to a gene. Germline V CDR1 and CDR2: SGHRS, YFSETQ. This CDR3 is built from 15 residues. If patients had autoimmune disease history or systemic immunosuppression, they were excluded. Comments on this clone: No antigen is known for it.

The study, taken as a whole, reports: Undetermined was the antigen specificity of the expanded peripheral T cells. In general, CD8+ T cells held more expanded clones than CD4+ did, on average. Both CD4+ and CD8+ T cell populations in blood had undergone clonal expansion by week 6 at 0.1 to 3.0 mg/kg.

Profiling relied on immunoSEQ multiplex PCR, and the TCRdb table lists in-frame clones only, not all of them. The profile covers over 60,000 clones, with 75% to 90% appearing a single time and about 0.94% taken by the ten largest. Here the sequenced sample was CD4+ or CD8+ T cells sorted from blood, taken in a trial of the OX40 agonist ivuxolimab. The clonotype was recovered from an adult with an advanced solid tumor such as melanoma, head and neck, liver or kidney cancer. V is TRBV5-1 and J is TRBJ2-2; TRBD2 matches at 10 bases. The CDR3 DNA reads TGCGCCAGCAGCCGCGGGACTAGCGACACCGGGGAGCTGTTTTTT. This codes for CASSRGTSDTGELFF.